This passage covers 17 T cell receptor beta chains from one sample sequenced in a study of blood T cell repertoires in COVID-19. Libraries were prepared by immunoSEQ multiplex PCR; TCRdb keeps only in-frame clonotypes and omits some of them. The data show about 250,000 clones, 88% seen once. Sequencing input: peripheral blood. All receptors derive from a woman under 40 with COVID-19, enrolled during active disease.

This CDR3 reads CASSPAFGTDTQYF. Written as DNA, the CDR3 is TGTGCCAGCTCACCGGCGTTCGGGACAGATACGCAGTATTTT. This chain joins TRBV18 and TRBJ2-3; no reliable D call. Per the germline V gene, CDR1 is KGHSH and CDR2 is LQKENI. The CDR3 consists of 14 residues. With 3 bases removed from V and 3 bases from J, the gap between germline ends came to 10 bases.

The V call is TRBV11-2, the J call TRBJ1-3, with a possible D match to TRBD1 (6 bases). Germline CDR1 and CDR2: SGHAT and FQNNGV. Trimming took off 6 bases at V and 0 bases at J, with 12 bases between the two ends. The CDR3 runs 15 residues. CDR3 sequence reads: CASSISGASGNTIYF. CDR3 nucleotide sequence: TGTGCCAGCAGTATCTCAGGGGCCTCTGGAAACACCATATATTTT.

V is TRBV7-2 and J is TRBJ1-5, with TRBD1 matching over 9 bases. Germline lookup yields CDR1 SGHTA and CDR2 FQGNSA. The V segment lost 1 base and the J segment 9 bases; nucleotides outside the gene matches: 4. CDR3 length: 14 amino acids. The CDR3 spells CASSLETGGRPQHF. The CDR3 nucleotides are TGTGCCAGCAGCTTAGAAACAGGGGGCAGGCCCCAGCATTTT.

The chain has TRBV12-1 and TRBJ2-7; TRBD2 is the table's D call, not checked against the DNA. TRBV12-1 is reported as a pseudogene. The CDR3 is 17 residues long. This CDR3 is CASSRTFPGLPSYEQYF. The CDR3 nucleotides are TGTGCCAGCAGCCGCACATTTCCGGGACTTCCCTCCTACGAGCAGTACTTC.

The chain recombines TRBV6-1 with TRBJ2-3; D is unclear. Germline V lookup: CDR1 MNHNS, CDR2 SASEGT. The CDR3 is 15 amino acids. V lost 0 bases and J lost 2, with 9 bases in between. CDR3 bases: TGTGCCAGCAGTGAAGCGTTCAGGCCCACAGATACGCAGTATTTT. Residues: CASSEAFRPTDTQYF.

The CDR3: CASSDIGGLLTTQYF. In nucleotides, the CDR3 is TGTGCCAGCAGTGACATCGGGGGGCTACTAACTACGCAGTATTTT. The V call is TRBV6-1, the J call TRBJ2-3; possible D gene TRBD2, 7 bases. Germline V gene data show CDR1 as MNHNS and CDR2 as SASEGT. Trimming left V 3 bases short and J 8 bases short, with 18 bases between. The CDR3 has 15 residues.

The V gene is TRBV2, the J gene TRBJ2-4, with D hard to call. Germline CDR1 SNHLY, CDR2 FYNNEI. V was shortened by 2 bases and J by 0 bases, with 5 bases between the two germline ends. This CDR3 is built from 14 residues. The CDR3 protein is CASSESVAKNIQYF. CDR3 in DNA: TGTGCCAGCAGTGAATCCGTAGCCAAAAACATTCAGTACTTC.

The rearrangement links TRBV7-6 to TRBJ1-3; TRBD1 matches 7 bases. The CDR3 contains 15 residues. Germline V gene data show CDR1 as SGHVS and CDR2 as FNYEAQ. Trimming at V came to 5 bases and at J to 4 bases, leaving 8 bases not matched to a gene. The CDR3 coding sequence is TGTGCCAGCAGCCTACAGACAGGGATCGGAAACACCATATATTTT. Protein product: CASSLQTGIGNTIYF.

CDR3 loop: CASRAVNTEAFF. CDR3 sequence (DNA): TGTGCCAGCAGGGCAGTGAACACTGAAGCTTTCTTT. The chain uses TRBV25-1 and TRBJ1-1; D unresolved. Germline CDR1 MGHDK, CDR2 SYGVNS. The V and J ends lost 6 bases and 0 bases respectively, with 5 bases between them. This CDR3 is 12 amino acids long.

The gene calls are TRBV15 and TRBJ2-1; 12 nucleotides line up with TRBD2. V trimming: 0 bases; J trimming: 15 bases; junction bases outside the gene matches: 9. The CDR3 runs 15 residues. Germline V gives CDR1 LNHNV, CDR2 YYDKDF (reference sequence). CDR3 DNA: TGTGCCACCAGCAGAGATGGACTAGCGGGGTCATCAGGGTTCTTC. The encoded protein is CATSRDGLAGSSGFF.

The chain links TRBV5-4 to TRBJ1-1, with 7 bases that match TRBD1. The CDR3 has 14 residues. Trimming cost V 4 bases and J 4 bases; bases outside gene matches: 7. Looked up from germline, CDR1 is SGHNT and CDR2 is YYREEE (reference sequence). The CDR3 reads CASSRQGGITEAFF. CDR3 DNA sequence: TGTGCCAGCAGCCGACAGGGTGGGATCACTGAAGCTTTCTTT.

V is TRBV2 and J is TRBJ2-1; 9 positions match TRBD2. With V trimmed by 2 bases and J by 7 bases, 9 bases remained unmatched. The CDR3 covers 16 residues. Germline lookup yields CDR1 SNHLY and CDR2 FYNNEI. CDR3 bases: TGTGCCAGCAGTGAACGGGCGGGAGGGCCCCGAAATGAGCAGTTCTTC. Its protein product is CASSERAGGPRNEQFF.

The chain employs TRBV28 and TRBJ2-7, with 7 bases identical to TRBD1. Germline CDR1 and CDR2: MDHEN and SYDVKM. Trimming at V came to 6 bases and at J to 6 bases, leaving 8 bases not matched to a gene. This CDR3 is 13 amino acids long. CDR3 DNA sequence: TGTGCCAGCAGACCAATGACAGGGTCCGAGCAGTACGTC. It encodes CASRPMTGSEQYV.

The gene calls are TRBV5-4 and TRBJ2-2; 10 nucleotides agree with TRBD1. This CDR3 comprises 17 residues. J lost 4 bases, V lost 0 bases, and 6 bases had no gene match. Per germline, CDR1 SGHNT and CDR2 YYREEE (reference sequence). In nucleotides, the CDR3 is TGTGCCAGCAGCTTGGGTGGGACAGGGGAGACCACCGGGGAGCTGTTTTTT. Amino acid sequence: CASSLGGTGETTGELFF.

The genes are TRBV3-1 (or the pseudogene TRBV3-2) and TRBJ2-3; 12 bases are shared with TRBD2. Germline-derived CDR1 and CDR2 are LGHDT and YNNKEL (reference sequence). This CDR3 spans 17 amino acids. Trimming took 5 bases from V and 1 from J; bases not matched to a gene: 7. The DNA for the CDR3 is TGTGCCAGCAGCGAAAGACTAGCGGGAGCCGGCACAGATACGCAGTATTTT. Its translation: CASSERLAGAGTDTQYF.

This clone has just one count. The chain is built from TRBV7-2 and TRBJ2-7; 9 bases are a match to TRBD2. Germline trimming cut 1 base from V and 3 bases from J; bases unmatched to any gene: 7. Per the germline V gene, CDR1 is SGHTA and CDR2 is FQGNSA. The CDR3 is 16 amino acids. For the CDR3, the DNA is TGTGCCAGCAGCTTAGGGGCGGGAGGGCCTCGCTACGAGCAGTACGTC. Protein: CASSLGAGGPRYEQYV.

The chain carries TRBV5-1 and TRBJ2-2, with TRBD1 identical over 8 bases. The CDR3 loop spans 15 amino acids. V lost 4 bases and J lost 6; bases outside the gene matches: 8. Germline V gene data show CDR1 as SGHRS and CDR2 as YFSETQ. CDR3 loop: CASSPSTGVAGELFF. In DNA, the CDR3 is TGCGCCAGCAGCCCATCGACAGGGGTGGCCGGGGAGCTGTTTTTT.